This TCR beta chain was observed in a study of human T cells and chemical hapten exposure. Study conclusions and caveats: Unchanged with DPC sensitization were TCRs above 1 in 1000 frequency.

The sample holds a few counts of this clonotype. The antigen is not known. Time point defined: pre-sensitization, week 0. Regarding treatment: therapeutic diphenylcyclopropenone sensitization with weekly scalp DPC. V lost 1 base and J 6 bases, leaving 16 bases between the germline ends. The CDR3 has 16 residues. Germline-derived CDR1 and CDR2 are SGHVS and FQNEAQ. In TCRdb, the RACE reads were re-called with MiXCR into one record per CDR3 protein. The sample consists of 200,000 to 300,000 distinct CDR3 sequences, around 9.3% of them appearing once. The sequencing here drew on whole blood, taken in connection with sensitization to the hapten diphenylcyclopropenone (DPC). The V and J genes are TRBV7-8 and TRBJ2-1; tentatively, D is TRBD1 or TRBD2 (6 bases each). This TCR came from a woman between 40 and 55 years old with alopecia areata. Some clones in this sample may be carry-over from other donors' samples. The CDR3 DNA sequence: TGTGCCAGCAGCTTAGTAGGGGGGAGAGTATCCAATGAGCAGTTCTTC. Translating it yields CASSLVGGRVSNEQFF. The full variable domain, in which reference TRBV7-8 and TRBJ2-1 provide the parts outside the CDR3, is GAGVSQSPRYKVAKRGQDVALRCDPISGHVSLFWYQQALGQGPEFLTYFQNEAQLDKSGLPSDRFFAERPEGSVSTLKIQRTQQEDSAVYLCASSLVGGRVSNEQFFGPGTRLTVL.